These 22 T cell receptor beta chains share one sample of origin, sequenced in a study of CD8 T cells in ankylosing spondylitis. TCRdb used MiXCR to reprocess the 5' RACE reads, holding one entry per CDR3 protein. The data contain some 270,000 distinct CDR3 sequences, 15% to 20% of them singletons. The sequenced sample was blood, either unsorted or a sorted T cell fraction (not recorded which). The receptors stem from a male donor with ankylosing spondylitis or in good health (not recorded which).

The chain combines TRBV20-1 with TRBJ2-7; 8 bases are a match to TRBD2. Germline trimming cut 3 bases from V and 3 bases from J; bases unmatched to any gene: 10. The CDR3 is 15 residues long. The germline CDR1 and CDR2 sequences are DFQATT and SNEGSKA (reference sequence). The CDR3 nucleotides read TGCAGTGCTAGGTGGCTAGCGGGCCCCAACTACGAGCAGTACTTC. It is translated as CSARWLAGPNYEQYF.

The chain links TRBV29-1 to TRBJ2-1; 7 nucleotides match TRBD1. Per germline, CDR1 SQVTM and CDR2 ANQGSEA. Trimming cost V 6 bases and J 2 bases; bases outside gene matches: 4. The CDR3 runs 13 residues. This CDR3 reads CSVRDSPYNEQFF. The CDR3 DNA sequence: TGCAGCGTCCGGGACAGCCCCTACAATGAGCAGTTCTTC.

A few counts support this clonotype. V and J are TRBV24-1 and TRBJ2-7; TRBD2 matches at 11 bases. CDR1 and CDR2 from the germline V gene are KGHDR and SFDVKD. The junction had 5 bases not matched to a gene; V was cut back by 5 bases and J by 0 bases. CDR3 length: 16 amino acids. For the CDR3, the DNA is TGTGCCACCAGTGGTACTAGCGGGAGAGGCTCCTACGAGCAGTACTTC. As protein: CATSGTSGRGSYEQYF.

This clonotype was observed many times. The rearrangement links TRBV27 to TRBJ2-7; TRBD1 matches at 11 bases. This CDR3 region has 17 residues. From germline, CDR1 is MNHEY and CDR2 SMNVEV (reference sequence). V lost 4 bases, J lost 4 bases, and 12 bases stayed unmatched. CDR3 region: CASSSSAGDRGIYEQYF. DNA of the CDR3: TGTGCCAGCAGTTCCTCCGCCGGGGACAGGGGGATTTACGAGCAGTACTTC.

J is TRBJ2-5 and V is TRBV15; 11 bases line up with TRBD2. The CDR3 is made up of 23 amino acids. Germline V gene data show CDR1 as LNHNV and CDR2 as YYDKDF (reference sequence). V shed 0 bases and J 5 bases; nucleotides not matched to a gene: 26. CDR3 amino acids: CATSRDPLSVGTSGHTTGETQYF. For the CDR3, the DNA is TGTGCCACCAGCAGAGATCCTTTGTCGGTGGGGACTAGCGGCCACACTACGGGGGAGACCCAGTACTTC. The variable domain in full, with the rest retrieved from reference TRBV15 and TRBJ2-5, is DAMVIQNPRYQVTQFGKPVTLSCSQTLNHNVMYWYQQKSSQAPKLLFHYYDKDFNNEADTPDNFQSRRPNTSFCFLDIRSPGLGDTAMYLCATSRDPLSVGTSGHTTGETQYFGPGTRLLVL.

There are a few counts of this clonotype. The genes are TRBV7-9 and TRBJ2-1; 10 nucleotides line up with TRBD2. CDR1 and CDR2 from the germline V gene are SEHNR and FQNEAQ (reference sequence). V dropped 6 bases and J dropped 6; count of bases not matched to a gene: 11. CDR3 length equals 16 residues. The CDR3, as DNA: TGTGCCAGCAGTTCAGATCTAGCGGGAGTTAGCAATGAGCAGTTCTTC. Translation gives CASSSDLAGVSNEQFF.

The chain uses TRBV6-2 or TRBV6-3 and TRBJ2-7; D uncertain. With 8 bases removed from V and 1 base from J, the gap between germline ends came to 12 bases. Germline V lookup: CDR1 MNHEY, CDR2 SVGEGT. The CDR3 has 13 amino acids. The CDR3 coding sequence is TGTGCCAGCGAGACTTCTACGTCCTACGAGCAGTACTTC. Translation: CASETSTSYEQYF.

The chain combines TRBV4-1 with TRBJ2-7; D might be TRBD1 or TRBD2, each matching 5 bases. CDR1 is MGHRA and CDR2 is YSYEKL in the germline V gene. The CDR3 runs to 14 residues. V was trimmed by 4 bases and J by 5 bases, leaving 15 bases between them. This CDR3 is CASSPLRGTDEQYF. Written as DNA, the CDR3 is TGCGCCAGCAGCCCCTTGAGGGGCACGGACGAGCAGTACTTC.

This clonotype was detected many times. In DNA, the CDR3 is TGCGCCAGCAGCCAAGACAGATACCAAGAGACCCAGTACTTC. It is translated as CASSQDRYQETQYF. V usage is TRBV4-1 and J usage is TRBJ2-5; D unresolved. Trimming left V 0 bases short and J 0 bases short, with 5 bases between. This CDR3 spans 14 amino acids. CDR1 and CDR2 from the germline V gene are MGHRA and YSYEKL.

The J gene is TRBJ1-4, the V gene TRBV9, with D perhaps matching TRBD1 (5 bases). In germline, CDR1 is SGDLS, CDR2 YYNGEE. V shed 0 bases and J shed 4 bases, with 10 bases lying between them. The CDR3 spans 15 residues. DNA for the CDR3: TGTGCCAGCAGCGTAGTGGGCGGGGGTAATGAAAAACTGTTTTTT. As protein: CASSVVGGGNEKLFF.

This chain joins TRBV4-3 and TRBJ2-1; possibly TRBD2 for D (6 bases). CDR3 size: 16 residues. CDR1 and CDR2 from the germline V gene are LGHNA and YSLEER. Trimming removed 0 bases from V and 0 bases from J, with 9 bases in between. The CDR3 sequence: CASSQDRGNSYNEQFF. The CDR3 DNA is TGCGCCAGCAGCCAAGACCGCGGGAACTCCTACAATGAGCAGTTCTTC.

This clonotype turned up a few times. The chain recombines TRBV12-3 or TRBV12-4 with TRBJ2-1; D is perhaps TRBD1 (6 bases). The V end was cut by 8 bases, the J end by 9 bases, with 23 bases between. The CDR3 has 15 residues. The DNA of the CDR3 is TGTGCCAGCTCCCGACAGGTCCCTTTTTTGGGTGAGCAGTTCTTC. This codes for CASSRQVPFLGEQFF.

This clonotype was counted at least ten times. The chain uses TRBV12-3 or TRBV12-4 and TRBJ2-7; 9 bases map to TRBD2. The CDR3 length is 15 residues. Unmatched junction bases numbered 8, after V lost 5 bases and J lost 3 bases. The CDR3 spells CASSPHSGSFYEQYF. CDR3 nucleotide sequence: TGTGCCAGCAGTCCCCATAGCGGGAGTTTCTACGAGCAGTACTTC.

In this sample, this clonotype turned up a few times. The rearrangement uses TRBV29-1 and TRBJ2-1, with D perhaps TRBD2 (6 bases). CDR1 is SQVTM, CDR2 ANQGSEA, per germline. The length of the CDR3 is 12 residues. With 4 bases removed from V and 10 bases from J, the gap between germline ends came to 14 bases. In DNA, the CDR3 is TGCAGCGTTGGAACCCATGCGGGAGAGCAGTTCTTC. Protein product: CSVGTHAGEQFF.

The V call is TRBV11-2, the J call TRBJ2-3, with TRBD1 matching 9 bases. Germline V lookup: CDR1 SGHAT, CDR2 FQNNGV. Trimming at V came to 7 bases and at J to 7 bases, leaving 6 bases not matched to a gene. The CDR3 is 13 amino acids. Written as DNA, the CDR3 is TGTGCCAGCACCGGGACAGGGTGGAATACGCAGTATTTT. Protein product: CASTGTGWNTQYF.

CDR3 DNA sequence: TGCGCCAGCAGCCAAGATTCGGCTGCCTTTAGCTCCTACAATGAGCAGTTCTTC. It codes for CASSQDSAAFSSYNEQFF. V is TRBV4-3 and J is TRBJ2-1, with unresolved D. Germline values: CDR1 LGHNA, CDR2 YSLEER. The CDR3 is 18 amino acids. V lost 0 bases, J lost 0 bases, and 15 bases lay in between.

In this sample, this clonotype turned up a few times. The genes are TRBV9 and TRBJ2-7; D is perhaps TRBD1 or TRBD2 (7 bases each). CDR1 and CDR2 from the germline V gene are SGDLS and YYNGEE. The V end was cut by 3 bases, the J end by 9 bases, with 22 bases between. This CDR3 contains 15 residues. This chain's CDR3 is CASSAGGEAHPRQYF. In nucleotides, the CDR3 is TGTGCCAGCAGCGCAGGGGGGGAGGCCCACCCCCGGCAGTACTTC.

The sample holds a few counts of this clonotype. CDR3 protein: CASSQAEPSTRELFF. Written as DNA, the CDR3 is TGCGCCAGCAGCCAAGCCGAGCCTTCAACTAGGGAGCTGTTTTTT. The chain has TRBV4-3 and TRBJ2-2; D remains ambiguous. V was pared by 1 base and J by 9 bases, with 15 bases between. This CDR3 is built from 15 residues. Germline V gene lookup returns CDR1 LGHNA and CDR2 YSLEER.

The sample holds many counts of this clonotype. The chain couples TRBV29-1 to TRBJ2-2; possibly TRBD1 or TRBD2 for D (5 bases each). The germline V and J ends were trimmed by 4 bases and 2 bases, with 11 bases remaining between them. CDR3 size: 14 residues. Looked up from germline, CDR1 is SQVTM and CDR2 is ANQGSEA. CDR3 nucleotides: TGCAGCGTTGGCTTGGGACCCAACACCGGGGAGCTGTTTTTT. It codes for CSVGLGPNTGELFF.

This clonotype was seen a handful of times. The genes are TRBV4-1 and TRBJ2-3, with 9 bases matching TRBD2. V shed 4 bases and J 0 bases; nucleotides not matched to a gene: 5. Germline lookup yields CDR1 MGHRA and CDR2 YSYEKL. CDR3 size: 16 residues. CDR3 loop: CASSPLAGTSTDTQYF. The CDR3 DNA sequence: TGCGCCAGCAGCCCTCTAGCGGGGACTAGCACAGATACGCAGTATTTT.

V gene TRBV2 combines with J gene TRBJ2-7, with D perhaps TRBD2 (6 bases). V was trimmed by 4 bases and J by 2 bases, leaving 9 bases between them. The germline CDR1 and CDR2 sequences are SNHLY and FYNNEI. The CDR3 runs to 13 residues. CDR3 nucleotide sequence: TGTGCCAGCAGTGGGAGACTAGCCTACGAGCAGTACTTC. Protein sequence: CASSGRLAYEQYF.

In its sample, this clonotype was seen a few times. V gene TRBV5-1 combines with J gene TRBJ2-6; TRBD1 aligns across 12 bases. J gave up 4 bases and V 3 bases, and 8 bases lay outside the gene matches. Looked up from germline, CDR1 is SGHRS and CDR2 is YFSETQ. The CDR3 length is 18 residues. This chain's CDR3 is CASSSSGQGALGANVLTF. The CDR3 DNA reads TGCGCCAGCAGCTCTTCGGGACAGGGGGCGCTGGGGGCCAACGTCCTGACTTTC. Full variable domain (rest looked up from reference TRBV5-1 and TRBJ2-6): KAGVTQTPRYLIKTRGQQVTLSCSPISGHRSVSWYQQTPGQGLQFLFEYFSETQRNKGNFPGRFSGRQFSNSRSEMNVSTLELGDSALYLCASSSSGQGALGANVLTFGAGSRLTVL.